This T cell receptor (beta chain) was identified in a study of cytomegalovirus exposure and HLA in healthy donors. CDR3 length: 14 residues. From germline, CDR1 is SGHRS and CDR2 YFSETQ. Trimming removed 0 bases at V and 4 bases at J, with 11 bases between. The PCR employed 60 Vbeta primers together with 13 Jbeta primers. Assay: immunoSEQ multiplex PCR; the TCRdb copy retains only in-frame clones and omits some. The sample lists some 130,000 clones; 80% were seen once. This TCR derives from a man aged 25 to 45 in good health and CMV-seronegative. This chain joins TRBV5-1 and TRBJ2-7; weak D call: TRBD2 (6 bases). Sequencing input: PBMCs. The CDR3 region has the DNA TGCGCCAGCAGCTTGGCGGGGGTTGGGTACGAGCAGTACTTC. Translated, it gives CASSLAGVGYEQYF.